This TCR beta chain derives from a study of cytotoxic CD8 clonotypes in ibrutinib-treated CLL. Regarding the study as a whole: Clonality was elevated at ibrutinib response and had returned toward baseline at progression.

V lost 7 bases to trimming and J lost 1 base, with 11 bases between them. CDR3 length equals 14 residues. Germline assignment: CDR1 SNHLY and CDR2 FYNNEI. On this clone: The antigen is not known.

The data were produced by immunoSEQ multiplex PCR, yet TCRdb's version contains in-frame clones alone and is incomplete. The profile shows some 200,000 clones, more than 70% of them singletons. The source material was PBMCs, sampled after 12 months of ibrutinib treatment. The chain employs TRBV2 and TRBJ2-1, with TRBD2 as a possible D gene (6 bases). This clonotype originated in a human donor with chronic lymphocytic leukemia. The CDR3 here is CASNKGLSYNEQFF. The CDR3 DNA sequence: TGTGCCAGCAACAAGGGACTTTCCTACAATGAGCAGTTCTTC.